The entry that follows covers one TCR beta chain sequence. This specimen belongs to a study of CD8+ T cells in alopecia areata. The authors extracted RNA and reverse transcribed it into cDNA as the sequencing template. The data were produced by immunoSEQ multiplex PCR, yet TCRdb's version contains in-frame clones alone and is incomplete. The profile shows about 110,000 clones, approximately 59% of them singletons. In germline, CDR1 is SEHNR, CDR2 FQNEAQ (reference sequence). CDR3 length equals 15 residues. Trimming pared 8 bases from V and 4 bases from J, leaving 19 bases between. This sequence originates from a human donor in good health. Sequencing was carried out using CD8+ T cells sorted from blood. V and J are TRBV7-9 and TRBJ2-3, with a possible D match to TRBD1 (5 bases). The CDR3 protein is CASSLGASASDTQYF. The CDR3 bases are TGTGCCAGCTCCCTAGGGGCATCAGCATCAGATACGCAGTATTTT.